This T cell receptor beta chain was found in a study of T-cell memory formation after mild COVID-19 (dated by TCRdb to the early 2020s). Broadly, across the study: TCR sequence clusters from the two donors were largely donor specific. The cohort comprised two young, previously healthy adult volunteers, one female and one male. In a couple of donors, T-cell clones that expanded and contracted after mild COVID-19 were followed by sequencing TCRalpha and TCRbeta repertoires longitudinally. Study-level results and caveats: The study included only a couple of mild cases, and larger cohorts that include severe cases with pre-infection samples were judged to be necessary. Some responding clones were found in pre-infection memory, which suggests that pre-existing cross-reactive memory T cells took part in the SARS-CoV-2 response. Contracting CD4+ clones were found mainly in CM and EM memory subsets, while CD8+ clones were enriched in EMRA. Whether the second-wave clones peaking on day 37 were SARS-CoV-2 specific was not confirmed. Balanced CD4/CD8 phenotypes were observed for clones contracting from day 15 to 85, whereas a bias towards CD4+ was observed for a second wave of clones expanding from day 15 to 37.

This clonotype was detected many times. The antigen it binds to is not known. No quality values exist for individual bases; no much larger clone is one base distant. CDR1 and CDR2 (MNHEY, SVGAGI) derive from the germline V gene. The CDR3, cysteine through phenylalanine, is 15 amino acids long. Only the CDR3 region is kept as DNA, spanning 45 bases read in frame from base 1. V is cut back by 3 bases and J by 9 bases, with 6 bases in the junction unmatched. Ficoll-Paque density gradient centrifugation was used to isolate PBMCs. The instrument was an Illumina NovaSeq 6000. cDNA libraries for TCRalpha and TCRbeta were prepared by 5'RACE using constant-segment primers, with sample barcodes and unique molecular identifiers added. RNA was extracted from every sample with Trizol reagent. Amplification of the libraries took two PCR steps, and the second step added a second sample barcode plus Illumina TruSeq adapters. Sequencing of libraries was performed on an Illumina NovaSeq with 2 x 150 bp paired-end reads. In the paper's pipeline: With migec v1.2.7, reads were demultiplexed and then collapsed into UMI-guided consensus sequences. Using mixcr v2.1.11, the UMI consensuses were aligned to TRA and TRB V and J templates and assembled into clonotypes. A clonotype was counted as expanded or contracted only if both edgeR and NoisET called the change significant, with noise models trained on biological replicates. For edgeR calls, a false discovery rate-adjusted p below 0.01 and a log2 fold-change threshold of 1 were applied. As an exploratory analysis of dynamics, PCA with hierarchical clustering was applied to max-normalized trajectories of the 1000 most abundant clonotypes. Each responding clone was given a CD4 or CD8 phenotype based on the CD4+ and CD8+ repertoires, which had been sequenced separately. The raw public reads went through TCRdb reprocessing: fastp at Q25, MiXCR clone calling, in-frame beta chains kept. Rows merge per CDR3 protein into single entries with the most common DNA and genes. These V and J calls derive from TCRdb rather than the authors' analysis. In all, the sample holds around 340,000 distinct CDR3 sequences, and roughly 15% of those were seen once. The ten largest clones represent 20% to 25% of the sample.

The chain uses TRBV6-5 and TRBJ2-1; 12 bases in between match TRBD1. This clonotype originated in a man between 18 and 29 years old who had mild COVID-19 (a few samples of this study predate the infection). The sample titles of this study are shuffled in the database, so cell type and time point are left out; the donor was told from shared clones. The source material was PBMCs or a T cell subset sorted from them (not recorded which). CDR3 protein: CASSYRDRGRAEQFF. The bases read TGTGCCAGCAGTTATAGGGACAGGGGGCGGGCTGAGCAGTTCTTC.